This T cell receptor beta chain was sequenced in a study of vaccination effects on CD4 cells after COVID-19. Study background: Cultivation was performed at 1.5 million to 2.5 million PBMC per well with about 9.6 IU/ml IL-2 and around 10 ug/ml peptides added.

The CDR3 is 13 residues long. The V end was cut by 4 bases, the J end by 6 bases, with 10 bases between. Germline values: CDR1 MNHEY, CDR2 SVGAGI. Some clones are missing from TCRdb's copy, which holds only in-frame ones; the method was immunoSEQ multiplex PCR. The repertoire consists of more than 60,000 clones, with about 74% occurring once and the leading ten covering around 2.4%. For this clone: Its cognate antigen is unknown.

Following an approximately 9-day culture, CD4+ T cells were purified. Participants received two doses of either the BNT162b2 or mRNA-1273 vaccine. Negative nucleocapsid antibody tests before and after vaccination confirmed no previous SARS-CoV-2 infection. The source material was CD4+ T cells from PBMCs cultured without peptide, sampled after COVID-19 vaccination. The chain carries TRBV6-5 and TRBJ2-4; no definite D call. This sequence originates from a human donor who received a COVID-19 vaccine. The CDR3 protein is CASSWSDSNIQYF. CDR3 sequence (DNA): TGTGCCAGCAGTTGGAGCGATTCAAACATTCAGTACTTC.